The 18 T cell receptor beta chains reported below all come from one sample, sequenced in a study of blood T cells in healthy people across ages. A sample-barcoded 5' primer and a J-beta primer mix were used in a second PCR of about 7 to 12 cycles. From the 5' RACE reads, TCRdb called clonotypes with MiXCR, one entry per CDR3 protein. This table has approximately 1.5 million distinct CDR3 sequences, roughly 30% appearing once. Sequencing was performed on blood. Receptors were obtained from a young woman in good health.

The J gene is TRBJ2-1, the V gene TRBV3-1, with D possibly TRBD1 on 6 matching bases. CDR1 LGHDT and CDR2 YNNKEL come from the germline V gene (reference sequence). Trimming removed 4 bases at V and 6 bases at J, with 16 bases between. This CDR3 is 15 amino acids long. The CDR3 loop is CASSLQILQGNEQFF. In DNA, the CDR3 is TGTGCCAGCAGCCTACAGATCTTACAGGGCAATGAGCAGTTCTTC.

This clonotype was seen many times. V and J are TRBV5-1 and TRBJ2-1; D may match TRBD1 or TRBD2 (7 bases each). CDR1 is SGHRS and CDR2 is YFSETQ in the germline V gene. The CDR3 consists of 16 residues. V was cut by 4 bases and J by 2 bases, with 16 bases left in between. CDR3 DNA: TGCGCCAGCAGCCCGACCAGGGGGGGCACCTACAATGAGCAGTTCTTC. It encodes CASSPTRGGTYNEQFF. The whole variable domain, filled in from reference TRBV5-1 and TRBJ2-1, reads KAGVTQTPRYLIKTRGQQVTLSCSPISGHRSVSWYQQTPGQGLQFLFEYFSETQRNKGNFPGRFSGRQFSNSRSEMNVSTLELGDSALYLCASSPTRGGTYNEQFFGPGTRLTVL.

This clonotype was detected a few times. The genes are TRBV20-1 and TRBJ2-5; D gene unclear. The CDR3 runs to 14 residues. In germline, CDR1 is DFQATT, CDR2 SNEGSKA (reference sequence). Trimming cost V 3 bases and J 2 bases, with 13 bases left between them. CDR3 amino acids: CSARDPDAQETQYF. The CDR3, as DNA: TGCAGTGCTAGGGACCCCGACGCTCAAGAGACCCAGTACTTC.

V is TRBV5-1 and J is TRBJ2-1; TRBD2 matches at 15 bases. CDR3 length equals 16 residues. The germline CDR1 and CDR2 sequences are SGHRS and YFSETQ. V gave up 4 bases and J gave up 5 bases; unmatched junction bases: 4. CDR3 DNA sequence: TGCGCCAGCAGCCCGCGGACTAGCGGGAGGGACAATGAGCAGTTCTTC. This gives the protein CASSPRTSGRDNEQFF.

This chain connects TRBV5-1 to TRBJ1-6; no clear D. The germline V gene encodes CDR1 SGHRS and CDR2 YFSETQ. The CDR3 covers 15 residues. Trimming removed 0 bases from V and 8 bases from J, with 12 bases in between. The CDR3 region has the DNA TGCGCCAGCAGCTTGGATGGCCGAGTGGATTCACCCCTCCACTTT. This codes for CASSLDGRVDSPLHF.

The V gene is TRBV6-6, the J gene TRBJ1-3, with D uncertain. This CDR3 is 14 amino acids long. Trimming shortened V by 6 bases and J by 0 bases, and 9 bases separated the two germline ends. The germline CDR1 and CDR2 sequences are MNHNY and SVGAGI (reference sequence). CDR3 nucleotide sequence: TGTGCCAGCAGCCTTACAATCTCTGGAAACACCATATATTTT. Protein product: CASSLTISGNTIYF.

This clonotype was counted a few times. The J gene is TRBJ1-1, the V gene TRBV12-3 or TRBV12-4; 7 bases map to TRBD1. The trim removed 5 bases at V and 11 bases at J, leaving 8 bases unmatched. This CDR3 has 12 amino acids. The CDR3, as DNA: TGTGCCAGCAGTACCCGACAGGGAGCGGCTTTCTTT. It translates to CASSTRQGAAFF.

The chain recombines TRBV6-2 or TRBV6-3 with TRBJ1-2; possible D gene TRBD1, 5 bases. V lost 6 bases, J lost 0 bases, and 14 bases lay in between. The V gene's germline CDR1 is MNHEY and CDR2 SVGEGT. The CDR3 runs 15 residues. CDR3 protein: CASSPMGLANYGYTF. For the CDR3, the DNA is TGTGCCAGCAGCCCGATGGGGCTGGCTAACTATGGCTACACCTTC.

The V call is TRBV28, the J call TRBJ2-7, with D perhaps TRBD1 (6 bases). CDR3 length equals 14 residues. Germline CDR1 is MDHEN and CDR2 is SYDVKM. Trimming shortened V by 4 bases and J by 4 bases, and 14 bases separated the two germline ends. For the CDR3, the DNA is TGTGCCAGCAGTTGGGTGGGGACATTATACGAGCAGTACTTC. Its protein is CASSWVGTLYEQYF.

A remark on this clonotype: A much larger clonotype is one base distant, so this may be a read error. The chain links TRBV5-5 to TRBJ2-4; 7 bases align to TRBD2. The CDR3 runs 13 residues. Per germline, CDR1 SGHKS and CDR2 YYEKEE (reference sequence). The CDR3 reads CACSQERGNIQYF. The DNA for the CDR3 is TGTGCCTGCAGCCAAGAGCGGGGAAACATTCAGTACTTC.

The chain joins TRBV20-1 to TRBJ2-1; TRBD1 is a possible D gene (6 bases). Per germline, CDR1 DFQATT and CDR2 SNEGSKA (reference sequence). V was cut by 1 base and J by 10 bases, with 17 bases left in between. This CDR3 is built from 14 residues. The CDR3 loop is CSARGGQGIGEQFF. The CDR3 nucleotides are TGCAGTGCTAGAGGGGGGCAGGGGATAGGGGAGCAGTTCTTC.

The rearrangement uses TRBV5-6 and TRBJ1-2; D is perhaps TRBD1 (5 bases). Trimming took 3 bases from V and 10 from J, leaving 16 bases between them. This CDR3 has 13 residues. Germline CDR1 and CDR2: SGHDT and YYEEEE. CDR3 bases: TGTGCCAGCAGCTCCGGGACGGGGAACCTCTACACCTTC. It translates to CASSSGTGNLYTF.

This chain joins TRBV4-1 and TRBJ1-5; 8 nucleotides align to TRBD1. Germline loops: CDR1 MGHRA, CDR2 YSYEKL. The CDR3 is made up of 14 amino acids. V was pared by 3 bases and J by 7 bases, with 5 bases of the junction left unmatched. The DNA for the CDR3 is TGCGCCAGCAGCCATGCTGGACAGGGACAGCCCCAGCATTTT. Translated: CASSHAGQGQPQHF.

A single count supports this clonotype. The J gene is TRBJ1-4, the V gene TRBV28; 7 bases fit TRBD1. Germline V gives CDR1 MDHEN, CDR2 SYDVKM. The CDR3 extends over 15 amino acids. Unmatched junction bases numbered 9, after V lost 7 bases and J lost 4 bases. DNA of the CDR3: TGTGCCAGCACCGCACGGTACAGGGGTAATGAAAAACTGTTTTTT. Translating gives CASTARYRGNEKLFF.

Note on this clonotype: One base away lies a much larger clone, so this may be a sequencing read error. The chain joins TRBV29-1 to TRBJ2-4; 14 positions match TRBD2. Germline V gene data show CDR1 as SQVTM and CDR2 as ANQGSEA. The ends lost 7 bases at V and 8 bases at J; junction bases unmatched: 10. There are 15 residues in the CDR3. For the CDR3, the DNA is TGCAGCGCTGGAGGGACTAGCGGGAGTGGGGACATTCAGTACTTC. This sequence encodes CSAGGTSGSGDIQYF.

The chain employs TRBV28 and TRBJ1-5, with D hard to call. V gave up 5 bases and J gave up 9 bases, with 17 bases separating them. The CDR3 has 14 amino acids. Germline V gene lookup returns CDR1 MDHEN and CDR2 SYDVKM. The CDR3 spells CASSVPSASGPQHF. CDR3 DNA sequence: TGTGCCAGCAGTGTTCCAAGTGCCAGCGGGCCCCAGCATTTT.

This clonotype was recorded a few times. The chain has TRBV20-1 and TRBJ2-3; 14 nucleotides line up with TRBD2. The CDR3 runs 14 residues. The V gene's germline CDR1 is DFQATT and CDR2 SNEGSKA (reference sequence). V lost 5 bases and J lost 6; bases outside the gene matches: 4. This chain's CDR3 is CSAGTSGGGDTQYF. The CDR3 DNA is TGCAGTGCTGGGACTAGCGGGGGCGGGGATACGCAGTATTTT.

This clonotype was counted at least ten times. The V call is TRBV9, the J call TRBJ2-4; 7 positions agree with TRBD1. In germline, CDR1 is SGDLS, CDR2 YYNGEE. After removal of 3 bases from V and 0 bases from J, the junction contained 3 bases not matched to a gene. The CDR3 length is 15 residues. The CDR3 nucleotides read TGTGCCAGCAGCGCCGGGACAGTAGCCAAAAACATTCAGTACTTC. Translating gives CASSAGTVAKNIQYF.